The sample holds many counts of the clone carrying this T cell receptor beta chain. Its antigen remains unknown. The data were taken from a study of T cells in Graves' hyperthyroidism and ophthalmopathy. Study-wide results and limits: Blood held most thyroid clonotypes expanded above 0.001 frequency. A model using 13 V-J features told ophthalmopathy apart from stable hyperthyroidism.

The germline CDR1 and CDR2 sequences are MNHEY and SMNVEV (reference sequence). Trimming took off 6 bases at V and 1 base at J, with 12 bases between the two ends. CDR3 length: 15 amino acids. Amplified TCR beta CDR3 regions derived from RNA transcripts. HTBI primers drove first-round RT-PCR of the TCR CDR3. A single record per CDR3 protein comes from TCRdb applying MiXCR to the multiplex PCR reads. The repertoire holds roughly 570,000 distinct CDR3 sequences, 35% to 55% seen once, with about 7.8% in the top ten. Sample: peripheral blood or thyroid tissue (not recorded which). This chain uses TRBV27 with TRBJ2-2, with D perhaps assigned TRBD1 or TRBD2 (5 bases each). This clonotype originated in a young woman with Graves' hyperthyroidism. DNA of the CDR3: TGTGCCAGCAGGAGGGGCAAGGAGAACACCGGGGAGCTGTTTTTT. Translation: CASRRGKENTGELFF.